This entry describes one T cell receptor (beta chain). Antigen: not known. This sample is drawn from a study of T cells after yellow fever vaccination. Template switching with 5'RACE generated the TCR cDNA and added a universal primer site and UMIs. TCRdb re-called the 5' RACE reads with MiXCR, one entry per CDR3 protein. The sample holds 150,000 to 200,000 distinct CDR3 sequences, over 7% seen once. Study-level findings and limits: By day 5 rather than day 15, the secondary response had peaked, though it was weaker. At around 96% for CD4 and over 80% for CD8, most primary-vaccination clones showed up again after the booster.

Germline CDR1 and CDR2: SGHTA and FQGTGA. V shed 0 bases, J shed 4 bases, and the junction held 4 bases outside the gene matches. CDR3 length: 16 residues. V gene TRBV7-3 combines with J gene TRBJ2-5; TRBD2 matches at 11 bases. This receptor was identified in a man younger than 30 who received the YFV17D yellow fever vaccine. The starting material was CD8+ T cells sorted from PBMCs, obtained 45 days after the yellow fever booster vaccination. DNA of the CDR3: TGTGCCAGCAGCTTAACTAGCGGGGGGGCCTCAGAGACCCAGTACTTC. Residues: CASSLTSGGASETQYF.